A selection of T cell receptor beta chains follows, all from one sample in a study of cytomegalovirus exposure and HLA in healthy donors. Clones were sequenced by immunoSEQ multiplex PCR, and TCRdb holds only the in-frame ones, with some missing. Among about 94,000 clones, about 62% were seen once, and the ten largest hold around 4.2%. The sequenced material came from PBMCs. These receptors were collected from a man younger than 45 in good health and CMV-seronegative. Both conserved end residues are part of each CDR3. Fields, in order: V gene, J gene, clone size, D gene, CDR3 DNA, CDR3 protein. D genes are given only for firm matches. A clone size is listed for some rows: how often the clone was seen (once, few, many), or a class if it is expanded.

v_call: TRBV7-9; j_call: TRBJ2-5; clone_size: .; d_call: .; cdr3_nt: TGTGCCAGCAGCCTCCGACGGGATGGGGAGACCCAGTACTTC; cdr3_aa: CASSLRRDGETQYF
v_call: TRBV14; j_call: TRBJ1-2; clone_size: .; d_call: TRBD1; cdr3_nt: TGTGCCAGCAGCCAAGGTGGAGGGGGCGGAAATCTGGCCTACACCTTC; cdr3_aa: CASSQGGGGGNLAYTF
v_call: TRBV2; j_call: TRBJ2-7; clone_size: once; d_call: TRBD2; cdr3_nt: TGTGCCAGCATCACCCCCCCTACTAGCGGGAGCTACGAGCAGTACTTC; cdr3_aa: CASITPPTSGSYEQYF
v_call: TRBV13; j_call: TRBJ2-3; clone_size: .; d_call: TRBD2; cdr3_nt: TGTGCCAGCAGCTTAGGCTGGGTAGCGGGAGGCACAGATACGCAGTATTTT; cdr3_aa: CASSLGWVAGGTDTQYF
v_call: TRBV2; j_call: TRBJ2-1; clone_size: .; d_call: TRBD2; cdr3_nt: TGTGCCAGCTTCATAGCGGGAGTAGGGTTCAGGAATGAGCAGTTCTTC; cdr3_aa: CASFIAGVGFRNEQFF
v_call: TRBV9; j_call: TRBJ2-7; clone_size: .; d_call: .; cdr3_nt: TGTGCCAGCAGCGTAGCGGTTTATAGCTACGAGCAGTACTTC; cdr3_aa: CASSVAVYSYEQYF
v_call: TRBV7-3; j_call: TRBJ2-2; clone_size: .; d_call: .; cdr3_nt: TGTGCCAGCAGCTTAAACCCCTATCTACCCTCGAACACCGGGGAGCTGTTTTTT; cdr3_aa: CASSLNPYLPSNTGELFF
v_call: TRBV11-3; j_call: TRBJ2-2; clone_size: .; d_call: .; cdr3_nt: TGTGCCAGCAGCCCAGGGATTGGCACCGGAGAGCTGTTTTTT; cdr3_aa: CASSPGIGTGELFF
v_call: TRBV4-1; j_call: TRBJ2-1; clone_size: .; d_call: TRBD2; cdr3_nt: TGCGCCAGCAGCCAAAACCTAGCGGGAGGGGCCTACAATGAGCAGTTCTTC; cdr3_aa: CASSQNLAGGAYNEQFF
v_call: TRBV27; j_call: TRBJ2-6; clone_size: .; d_call: TRBD1; cdr3_nt: TGTGCCAGCAGGCCGGACAGGACCTCTGGGGCCAACGTCCTGACTTTC; cdr3_aa: CASRPDRTSGANVLTF
v_call: TRBV27; j_call: TRBJ1-6; clone_size: few; d_call: .; cdr3_nt: TGTGCCAGCAGTTACTTGCCAGGCCTTAGCTCCTATAATTCACCCCTCCACTTT; cdr3_aa: CASSYLPGLSSYNSPLHF
v_call: TRBV7-3; j_call: TRBJ2-7; clone_size: .; d_call: TRBD2; cdr3_nt: TGTGCCAGCAGCCAGCTAGCGGGAGGTAGCTACGAGCAGTACTTC; cdr3_aa: CASSQLAGGSYEQYF
v_call: TRBV5-1; j_call: TRBJ1-1; clone_size: .; d_call: .; cdr3_nt: TGCGCCAGCAGCTCTCGGAGTGTCACTGAAGCTTTCTTT; cdr3_aa: CASSSRSVTEAFF
v_call: TRBV4-1; j_call: TRBJ2-3; clone_size: .; d_call: TRBD2; cdr3_nt: TGCGCCAGCAGCCAAGGGACGAGGCGGGAGGCCTCCTCTACGCAGTATTTT; cdr3_aa: CASSQGTRREASSTQYF
v_call: TRBV9; j_call: TRBJ2-3; clone_size: .; d_call: TRBD2; cdr3_nt: TGTGCCAGCAGCGCCGTAGCGGGGGGCTATACAGATACGCAGTATTTT; cdr3_aa: CASSAVAGGYTDTQYF
v_call: TRBV5-1; j_call: TRBJ2-3; clone_size: .; d_call: .; cdr3_nt: TGCGCCAGCAGCTTGGCGGCGCAGGGGATGGTCTCAGATACGCAGTATTTT; cdr3_aa: CASSLAAQGMVSDTQYF
v_call: TRBV4-3; j_call: TRBJ1-2; clone_size: .; d_call: .; cdr3_nt: TGCGCCAGCAGCCTCCTAAGGGAGGGAGGGTATGGCTACACCTTC; cdr3_aa: CASSLLREGGYGYTF
v_call: TRBV4-1; j_call: TRBJ1-2; clone_size: .; d_call: .; cdr3_nt: TGCGCCAGCAGCCAGCCGACACTTCCTGACGGCTACACCTTC; cdr3_aa: CASSQPTLPDGYTF
v_call: TRBV27; j_call: TRBJ1-1; clone_size: .; d_call: TRBD1; cdr3_nt: TGTGCCAGCAGTTCAGGGGGCACTGAAGCTTTCTTT; cdr3_aa: CASSSGGTEAFF
v_call: TRBV6-5; j_call: TRBJ2-1; clone_size: .; d_call: TRBD2; cdr3_nt: TGTGCCAGCAGCCGAAAACCTGGGGGGGTCAATGAGCAGTTCTTC; cdr3_aa: CASSRKPGGVNEQFF
v_call: TRBV4-1; j_call: TRBJ1-5; clone_size: few; d_call: .; cdr3_nt: TGCGCCAGCAGCCTGGGCGCGGGAAGCGAGCAGCCCCAGCATTTT; cdr3_aa: CASSLGAGSEQPQHF
v_call: TRBV30; j_call: TRBJ1-3; clone_size: .; d_call: .; cdr3_nt: TGTGCCTGGAGGAGGTTGGCGAACTCTGGAAACACCATATATTTT; cdr3_aa: CAWRRLANSGNTIYF
v_call: TRBV18; j_call: TRBJ1-5; clone_size: .; d_call: .; cdr3_nt: TGTGCCAGCTCACCTCAGGAGGGGCGAGGAGAGCCCCAGCATTTT; cdr3_aa: CASSPQEGRGEPQHF
v_call: TRBV7-2; j_call: TRBJ2-3; clone_size: .; d_call: .; cdr3_nt: TGTGCCAGCAGCTTGCAGGACACCGGATTAGATACGCAGTATTTT; cdr3_aa: CASSLQDTGLDTQYF
v_call: TRBV5-1; j_call: TRBJ2-3; clone_size: once; d_call: .; cdr3_nt: TGCGCCAGCAGCTTGGAAGTGACAGGCCACACGCAGTATTTT; cdr3_aa: CASSLEVTGHTQYF
v_call: TRBV7-2; j_call: TRBJ2-3; clone_size: .; d_call: TRBD2; cdr3_nt: TGTGCCAGCAGCTTCAGACTAGCGGGGGTTACAGATACGCAGTATTTT; cdr3_aa: CASSFRLAGVTDTQYF
v_call: TRBV7-7; j_call: TRBJ2-1; clone_size: .; d_call: .; cdr3_nt: TGTGCTAGCAGCCCCGGTCGGGGGGCCAGCTCCTACAATGAGCAGTTCTTC; cdr3_aa: CASSPGRGASSYNEQFF
v_call: TRBV2; j_call: TRBJ2-7; clone_size: .; d_call: .; cdr3_nt: TGTGCCAGCACGGCTGACACCTACGAGCAGTACTTC; cdr3_aa: CASTADTYEQYF
v_call: TRBV19; j_call: TRBJ2-1; clone_size: .; d_call: .; cdr3_nt: TGTGCCAGTAGTACCTCCGTGGACAAGGGATACAATGAGCAGTTCTTC; cdr3_aa: CASSTSVDKGYNEQFF
v_call: TRBV6-5; j_call: TRBJ2-5; clone_size: .; d_call: .; cdr3_nt: TGTGCCAGCCACGAAGGGGTTGGTGAGACCCAGTACTTC; cdr3_aa: CASHEGVGETQYF
v_call: TRBV2; j_call: TRBJ2-7; clone_size: .; d_call: .; cdr3_nt: TGCGCCAGCATAGGGGCCTATAGCTCCTACGAGCAGTACTTC; cdr3_aa: CASIGAYSSYEQYF
v_call: TRBV6-6; j_call: TRBJ1-3; clone_size: few; d_call: .; cdr3_nt: TGTGCCAGCAGTTACGGGCAGGGCGGAAACACCATATATTTT; cdr3_aa: CASSYGQGGNTIYF
v_call: TRBV7-9; j_call: TRBJ1-1; clone_size: .; d_call: .; cdr3_nt: TGTGCCAGCAGCGAACTTGGCTGGGGGGACACTGAAGCTTTCTTT; cdr3_aa: CASSELGWGDTEAFF
v_call: TRBV12-5; j_call: TRBJ2-7; clone_size: .; d_call: .; cdr3_nt: TGTGCTAGTGGTCCGGGACAAACCTACGAGCAGTACTTC; cdr3_aa: CASGPGQTYEQYF
v_call: TRBV9; j_call: TRBJ2-1; clone_size: .; d_call: .; cdr3_nt: TGTGCCAGCAGCTCTCCAGAGGGACTCCTGGCGGCCTACAATGAGCAGTTCTTC; cdr3_aa: CASSSPEGLLAAYNEQFF
v_call: TRBV19; j_call: TRBJ2-7; clone_size: .; d_call: .; cdr3_nt: TGTGCCAGTAGTATGGTTGGACAGCCAGTATCCTACGAGCAGTACTTC; cdr3_aa: CASSMVGQPVSYEQYF
v_call: TRBV27; j_call: TRBJ1-5; clone_size: .; d_call: .; cdr3_nt: TGTGCCAGCCGGACGGGGGATCAGCCCCAGCATTTT; cdr3_aa: CASRTGDQPQHF